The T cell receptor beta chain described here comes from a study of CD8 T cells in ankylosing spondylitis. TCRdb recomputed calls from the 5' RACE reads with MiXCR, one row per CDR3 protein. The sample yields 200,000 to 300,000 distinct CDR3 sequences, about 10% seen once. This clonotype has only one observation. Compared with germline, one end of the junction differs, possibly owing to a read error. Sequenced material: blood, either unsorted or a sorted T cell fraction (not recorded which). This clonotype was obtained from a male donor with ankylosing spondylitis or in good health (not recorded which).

For the CDR3, the DNA is TGTGCCACCAGCTTAGTCAGCGGGATGGCCACCGGGGAGCTGTTTTTT. It yields the protein CATSLVSGMATGELFF. The chain uses TRBV7-2 and TRBJ2-2, with TRBD2 matching over 7 bases. The CDR3 is made up of 16 amino acids. Germline CDR1 SGHTA, CDR2 FQGNSA.